This T cell receptor (beta chain) was recovered during a study of T cells in Graves' hyperthyroidism and ophthalmopathy. The CDR3 consists of 13 residues. Germline V gives CDR1 SNHLY, CDR2 FYNNEI. Trimming stripped 9 bases from V and 3 bases from J, with 14 bases between. In this sample, this clonotype turned up many times. What it binds is not known. Exclusions: uncontrolled infection, other autoimmune disease, pregnancy, lactation. There were TCR beta CDR3 regions amplified from RNA transcripts. During a first-round RT-PCR of the TCR CDR3, the HTBI primer set was used. TCRdb reprocessed the multiplex PCR reads via MiXCR and lists one record per CDR3 protein. The sample has around 300,000 distinct CDR3 sequences, around 13% seen once. Findings and limits, study-wide: A median roughly 6.6 months before onset, the model predicted ophthalmopathy.

The sequenced material came from blood. This clonotype originated in a middle-aged woman with Graves' ophthalmopathy. The chain has TRBV2 and TRBJ1-2, with D unclear. CDR3 residues: CASSEGADYGYTF. CDR3 nucleotides: TGTGCCAGTTCAGAGGGAGCTGACTATGGCTACACCTTC. Combining the CDR3 with reference TRBV2 and TRBJ1-2 gives the whole variable domain EPEVTQTPSHQVTQMGQEVILRCVPISNHLYFYWYRQILGQKVEFLVSFYNNEISEKSEIFDDQFSVERPDGSNFTLKIRSTKLEDSAMYFCASSEGADYGYTFGSGTRLTVV.